This TCR beta chain was sequenced for a study of blood T cell repertoires in COVID-19. Study-level information: Whether acute or convalescent, the COVID-19 samples came from the United States, Italy and Spain. In each case, the material was cDNA or gDNA derived from T cells, B-cell-depleted T cells, or PBMCs.

Source study methods: Nucleated cell number was recorded as an estimate derived from reference gene primer amplification. Sequencing was performed with immunoSEQ multiplex PCR; in TCRdb, only in-frame clones are kept and a portion is missing. Clonal size and the V and J genes are those of that table, whereas D and trimming came from the DNA. Of about 350,000 clones detected, 86% appear once; the ten largest clones hold roughly 6.6%. This CDR3 is built from 13 residues. The germline V gene encodes CDR1 SGHRS and CDR2 YFSETQ. The V end lost 3 bases, the J end lost 1 base, and 7 bases lay between the germline ends. Recruited during active infection, patients (from Seattle) were subsequently followed longitudinally.

The sample was peripheral blood. The V call is TRBV5-1, the J call TRBJ1-1; perhaps TRBD1 as D (6 bases). The TCR was taken from an older woman with COVID-19, enrolled during active disease. CDR3 amino acids: CASSSGQNTEAFF. CDR3 coding DNA: TGCGCCAGCAGCTCGGGACAGAACACTGAAGCTTTCTTT.